In its sample, the clone carrying this T cell receptor (beta chain) was seen a few times. CDR1 and CDR2 from the germline V gene are SGHRS and YFSETQ. V lost 5 bases and J 0 bases, leaving 8 bases between the germline ends. There are 13 residues in the CDR3. TCRdb analysed the RT-PCR reads with MiXCR anew, one entry per CDR3 protein. The sample has around 700,000 distinct CDR3 sequences, more than 13% seen once. Sequenced sample: memory CD4+ T cells from blood. This sequence was found in a female donor in good health, serving as a healthy control. The V gene is TRBV5-1, the J gene TRBJ1-1; D call uncertain. CDR3 in DNA: TGCGCCAGCAGAGGAACAGTGAACACTGAAGCTTTCTTT. Translated, it gives CASRGTVNTEAFF. The variable domain in full, with the rest retrieved from reference TRBV5-1 and TRBJ1-1, is KAGVTQTPRYLIKTRGQQVTLSCSPISGHRSVSWYQQTPGQGLQFLFEYFSETQRNKGNFPGRFSGRQFSNSRSEMNVSTLELGDSALYLCASRGTVNTEAFFGQGTRLTVV.